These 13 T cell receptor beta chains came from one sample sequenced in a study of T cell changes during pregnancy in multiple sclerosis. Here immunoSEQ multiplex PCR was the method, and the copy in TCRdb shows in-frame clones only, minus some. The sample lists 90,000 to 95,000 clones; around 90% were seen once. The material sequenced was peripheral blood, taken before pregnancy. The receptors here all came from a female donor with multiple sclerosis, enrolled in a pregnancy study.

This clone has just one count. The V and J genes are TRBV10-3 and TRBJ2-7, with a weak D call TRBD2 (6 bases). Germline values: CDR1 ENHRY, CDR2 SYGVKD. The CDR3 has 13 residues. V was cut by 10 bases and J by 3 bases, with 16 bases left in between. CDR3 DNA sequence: TGTGCCACTCGGGAGAGGCAAGACTACGAGCAGTACTTC. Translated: CATRERQDYEQYF.

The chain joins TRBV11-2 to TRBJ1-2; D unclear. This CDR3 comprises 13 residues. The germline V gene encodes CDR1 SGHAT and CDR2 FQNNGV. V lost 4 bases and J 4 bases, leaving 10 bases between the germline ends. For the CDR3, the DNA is TGTGCCAGCAGCTCCCAAAACACCTATGGCTACACCTTC. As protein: CASSSQNTYGYTF.

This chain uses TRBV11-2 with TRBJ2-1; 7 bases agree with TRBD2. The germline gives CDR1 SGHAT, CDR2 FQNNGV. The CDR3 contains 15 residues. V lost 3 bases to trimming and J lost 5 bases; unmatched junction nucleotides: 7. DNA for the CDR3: TGTGCCAGCAGCTTGGGGGGGGGACTCAACAATGAGCAGTTCTTC. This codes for CASSLGGGLNNEQFF.

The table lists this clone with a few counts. CDR3 in DNA: TGCGCCAGCAGCTTGGCGGGGACAGGGATTTACGAGCAGTACTTC. Its protein is CASSLAGTGIYEQYF. The chain employs TRBV5-1 and TRBJ2-7, with TRBD1 matching 9 bases. CDR1 is SGHRS and CDR2 is YFSETQ in the germline V gene. The CDR3 is made up of 15 amino acids. The V gene end was trimmed by 0 bases and the J gene end by 4 bases; junction bases not matched to a gene: 5.

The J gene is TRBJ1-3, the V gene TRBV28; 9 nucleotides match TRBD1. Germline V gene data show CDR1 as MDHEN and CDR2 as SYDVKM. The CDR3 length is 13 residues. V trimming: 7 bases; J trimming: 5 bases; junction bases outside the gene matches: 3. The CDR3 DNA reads TGTGCCAGCATGGGACAGGGACGAAACACCATATATTTT. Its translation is CASMGQGRNTIYF.

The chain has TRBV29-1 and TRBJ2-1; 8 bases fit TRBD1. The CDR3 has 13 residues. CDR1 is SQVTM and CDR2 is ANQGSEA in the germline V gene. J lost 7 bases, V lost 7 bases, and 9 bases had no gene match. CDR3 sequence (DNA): TGCAGCGCTGAGAGTCGGACAGGGAATGAGCAGTTCTTC. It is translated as CSAESRTGNEQFF.

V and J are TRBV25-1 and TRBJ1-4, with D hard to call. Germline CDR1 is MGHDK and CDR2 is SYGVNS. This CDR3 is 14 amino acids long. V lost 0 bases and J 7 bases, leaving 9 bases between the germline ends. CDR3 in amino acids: CASSEYSQIEKLFF. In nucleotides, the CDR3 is TGTGCCAGCAGTGAATATTCCCAGATTGAAAAACTGTTTTTT.

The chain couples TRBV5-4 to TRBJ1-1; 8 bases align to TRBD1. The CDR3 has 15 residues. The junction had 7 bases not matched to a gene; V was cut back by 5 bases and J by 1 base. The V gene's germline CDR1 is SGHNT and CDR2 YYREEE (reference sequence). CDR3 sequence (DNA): TGTGCCAGCAGTTACCGAGGACAGGGGAACACTGAAGCTTTCTTT. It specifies CASSYRGQGNTEAFF.

CDR3 sequence (DNA): TGTGCCAGCAGCTTAAGACAGGGACTGTACAATCAGCCCCAGCATTTT. Amino acids: CASSLRQGLYNQPQHF. The V gene is TRBV7-8, the J gene TRBJ1-5, with 7 bases that match TRBD1. Germline CDR1 reads SGHVS; CDR2 reads FQNEAQ. The J segment lost 3 bases and the V segment lost 2 bases, leaving 7 bases of the junction unmatched. The CDR3 length is 16 residues.

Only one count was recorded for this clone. The DNA of the CDR3 is TGCAGCGCCGCGATCTGGACAGGGGGCACTGAAGCTTTCTTT. Translating gives CSAAIWTGGTEAFF. The chain has TRBV29-1 and TRBJ1-1, with TRBD1 identical over 10 bases. V shed 7 bases, J shed 4 bases, and the junction held 9 bases outside the gene matches. CDR1 is SQVTM, CDR2 ANQGSEA, per germline. This CDR3 region has 14 residues.

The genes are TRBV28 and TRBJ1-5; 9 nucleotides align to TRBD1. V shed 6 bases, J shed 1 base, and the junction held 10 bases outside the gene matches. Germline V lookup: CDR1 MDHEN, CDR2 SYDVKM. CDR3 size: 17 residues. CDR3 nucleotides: TGTGCCAGCAGCCACCACCAGGGACAGGGAAGCAATCAGCCCCAGCATTTT. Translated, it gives CASSHHQGQGSNQPQHF.

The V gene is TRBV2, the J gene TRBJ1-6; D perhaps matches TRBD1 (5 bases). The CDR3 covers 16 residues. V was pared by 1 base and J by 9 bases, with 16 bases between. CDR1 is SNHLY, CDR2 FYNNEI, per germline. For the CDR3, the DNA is TGTGCCAGCAGTGAAGAGGGGCCCGGCCCTGGTTCACCCCTCCACTTT. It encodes CASSEEGPGPGSPLHF.

In nucleotides, the CDR3 is TGTGCCAGTAACTCGAAGACGCTAGCGGGAGGGAGCTCCTACAATGAGCAGTTCTTC. Its translation is CASNSKTLAGGSSYNEQFF. The chain is built from TRBV19 and TRBJ2-1; 12 bases are a match to TRBD2. The CDR3 is 19 residues long. Germline V lookup: CDR1 LNHDA, CDR2 SQIVND (reference sequence). The V and J ends lost 7 bases and 0 bases, in that order; junction bases with no gene match: 13.